One and the same sample provided the 10 T cell receptor beta chains below, sequenced in a study of blood T cell repertoires in COVID-19. Only in-frame clones appear in the TCRdb table, and some are missing; sequencing was by immunoSEQ multiplex PCR. The sample records approximately 400,000 clones, about 87% being singletons. The sequenced sample was peripheral blood. Receptor source: a woman between 45 and 65 years old with COVID-19, enrolled during active disease.

The J gene is TRBJ2-7, the V gene TRBV19, with D possibly being TRBD1 (6 bases). This CDR3 region has 14 residues. V dropped 2 bases and J dropped 2 bases, with 10 bases sitting between them. The V gene's germline CDR1 is LNHDA and CDR2 SQIVND (reference sequence). CDR3 nucleotides: TGTGCCAGTAGTATAAACAGGGAAGCCTACGAGCAGTACTTC. Protein product: CASSINREAYEQYF. Variable domain in full (rest from reference TRBV19 and TRBJ2-7): DGGITQSPKYLFRKEGQNVTLSCEQNLNHDAMYWYRQDPGQGLRLIYYSQIVNDFQKGDIAEGYSVSREKKESFPLTVTSAQKNPTAFYLCASSINREAYEQYFGPGTRLTVT.

This clone has a handful of counts. The genes are TRBV5-1 and TRBJ2-3, with 7 positions matching TRBD1. Losses at the gene ends were 2 bases for V and 0 bases for J; bases not matched to a gene: 6. Germline-derived CDR1 and CDR2 are SGHRS and YFSETQ. The CDR3 is made up of 16 amino acids. The CDR3, as DNA: TGCGCCAGCAGCTTAAAAAACAGGGGAAGCACAGATACGCAGTATTTT. Residues: CASSLKNRGSTDTQYF.

This chain joins TRBV11-2 and TRBJ1-4, with 7 bases aligning to TRBD1. V trimming: 5 bases; J trimming: 3 bases; junction bases outside the gene matches: 6. The CDR3 is 15 amino acids. Germline V lookup: CDR1 SGHAT, CDR2 FQNNGV. The CDR3 reads CASSSRDRPNEKLFF. The CDR3 DNA sequence: TGTGCCAGCAGCAGCCGGGACAGACCTAATGAAAAACTGTTTTTT.

The J gene is TRBJ1-1, the V gene TRBV11-3; weak D call: TRBD1 (5 bases). This CDR3 is built from 14 residues. Germline CDR1 and CDR2: SGHNT and YENEEA. Trimming shortened V by 2 bases and J by 5 bases, and 12 bases separated the two germline ends. The CDR3 here is CASSLYGGETEAFF. Here the CDR3 DNA reads TGTGCCAGCAGCTTATACGGGGGGGAAACTGAAGCTTTCTTT.

The count of this clone is one. J is TRBJ2-3 and V is TRBV9; D is undetermined. V was clipped by 1 base and J by 3 bases, with 12 bases between them. CDR3 length equals 15 residues. Per the germline V gene, CDR1 is SGDLS and CDR2 is YYNGEE. The CDR3 is CASSVQRLPTDTQYF. The DNA for the CDR3 is TGTGCCAGCAGCGTACAACGACTCCCGACAGATACGCAGTATTTT.

This chain joins TRBV27 and TRBJ2-3; 12 bases map to TRBD1. This CDR3 spans 15 amino acids. V was pared by 6 bases and J by 4 bases, with 5 bases of the junction left unmatched. Looked up from germline, CDR1 is MNHEY and CDR2 is SMNVEV (reference sequence). CDR3 nucleotide sequence: TGTGCCAGCAGATGGGGACAGGGGGCGGCAGATACGCAGTATTTT. Its protein product is CASRWGQGAADTQYF.

J is TRBJ1-5 and V is TRBV11-2; 8 bases align to TRBD1. The CDR3 is 14 residues long. After removal of 4 bases from V and 7 bases from J, the junction contained 6 bases not matched to a gene. CDR1 SGHAT and CDR2 FQNNGV come from the germline V gene. The CDR3 reads CASSSRQGKQPQHF. CDR3 DNA: TGTGCCAGCAGCTCCCGACAGGGGAAACAGCCCCAGCATTTT.

V is TRBV13 and J is TRBJ2-5, with a possible D match to TRBD1 (5 bases). This CDR3 is 17 amino acids long. Germline CDR1 PRHDT, CDR2 FYEKMQ (reference sequence). Trimming left V 0 bases short and J 3 bases short, with 17 bases between. The CDR3 DNA is TGTGCCAGCAGCTTAGGTGGTTCGCTGGCAGGGAAAGAGACCCAGTACTTC. Residues: CASSLGGSLAGKETQYF.

This clone was counted a single time. This chain joins TRBV4-1 and TRBJ2-3; no definite D call. CDR1 MGHRA and CDR2 YSYEKL come from the germline V gene. This CDR3 region has 13 residues. V lost 3 bases and J 4 bases, leaving 8 bases between the germline ends. CDR3 nucleotide sequence: TGCGCCAGCAGCCACCCCCTATCAGATACGCAGTATTTT. Translation: CASSHPLSDTQYF.

The rearrangement uses TRBV6-5 and TRBJ1-5; 7 bases match TRBD1. There are 14 residues in the CDR3. CDR1 is MNHEY and CDR2 is SVGAGI in the germline V gene. After removal of 5 bases from V and 6 bases from J, the junction contained 7 bases not matched to a gene. CDR3 DNA: TGTGCCAGCAGTCGACGGGACAGTCGTCAGCCCCAGCATTTT. Translating it yields CASSRRDSRQPQHF.